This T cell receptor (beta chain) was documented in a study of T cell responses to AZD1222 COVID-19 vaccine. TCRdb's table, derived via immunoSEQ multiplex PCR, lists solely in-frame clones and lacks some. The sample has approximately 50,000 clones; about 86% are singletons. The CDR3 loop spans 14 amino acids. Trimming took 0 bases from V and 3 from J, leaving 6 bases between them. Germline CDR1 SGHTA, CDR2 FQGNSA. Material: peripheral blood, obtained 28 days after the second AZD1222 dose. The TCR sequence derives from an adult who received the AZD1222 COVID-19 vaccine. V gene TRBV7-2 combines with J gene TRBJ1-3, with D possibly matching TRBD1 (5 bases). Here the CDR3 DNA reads TGTGCCAGCAGCTTAGCGGGACGTGGAAACACCATATATTTT. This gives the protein CASSLAGRGNTIYF.